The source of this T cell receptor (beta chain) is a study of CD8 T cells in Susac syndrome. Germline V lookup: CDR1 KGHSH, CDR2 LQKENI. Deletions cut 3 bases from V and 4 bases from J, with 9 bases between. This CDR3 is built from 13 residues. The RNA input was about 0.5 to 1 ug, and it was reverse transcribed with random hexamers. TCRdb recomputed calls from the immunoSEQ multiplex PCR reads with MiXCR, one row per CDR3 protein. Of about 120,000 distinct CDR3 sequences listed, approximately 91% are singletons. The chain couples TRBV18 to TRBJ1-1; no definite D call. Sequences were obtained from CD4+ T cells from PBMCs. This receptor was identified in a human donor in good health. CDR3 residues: CASSPGLSTEAFF. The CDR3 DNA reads TGTGCCAGCTCACCTGGGCTTTCCACTGAAGCTTTCTTT.